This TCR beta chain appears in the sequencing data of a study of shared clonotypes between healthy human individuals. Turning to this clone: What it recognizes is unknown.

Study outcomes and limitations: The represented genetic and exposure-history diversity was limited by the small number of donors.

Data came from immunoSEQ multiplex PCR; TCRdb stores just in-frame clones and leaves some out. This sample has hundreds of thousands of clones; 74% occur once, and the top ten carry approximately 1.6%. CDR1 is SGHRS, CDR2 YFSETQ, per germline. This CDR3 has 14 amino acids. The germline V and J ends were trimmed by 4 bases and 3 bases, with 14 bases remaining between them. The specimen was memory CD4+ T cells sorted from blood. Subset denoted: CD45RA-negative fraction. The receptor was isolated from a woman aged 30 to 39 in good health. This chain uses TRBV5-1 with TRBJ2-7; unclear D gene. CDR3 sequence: CASSAVSASYEQYF. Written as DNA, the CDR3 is TGCGCCAGCAGCGCCGTGTCAGCGAGCTACGAGCAGTACTTC.